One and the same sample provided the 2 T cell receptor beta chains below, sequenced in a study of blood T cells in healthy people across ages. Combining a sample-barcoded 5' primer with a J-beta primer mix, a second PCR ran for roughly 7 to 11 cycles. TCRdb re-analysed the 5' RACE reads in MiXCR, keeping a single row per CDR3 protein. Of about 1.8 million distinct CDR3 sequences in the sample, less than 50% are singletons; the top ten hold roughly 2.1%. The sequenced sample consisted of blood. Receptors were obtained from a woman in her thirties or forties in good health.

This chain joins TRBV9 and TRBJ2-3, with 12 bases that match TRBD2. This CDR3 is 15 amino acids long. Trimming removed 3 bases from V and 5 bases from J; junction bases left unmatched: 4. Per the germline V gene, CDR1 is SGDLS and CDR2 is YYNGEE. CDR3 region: CASSALAGGQDTQYF. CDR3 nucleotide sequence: TGTGCCAGCAGCGCCCTAGCGGGGGGGCAAGATACGCAGTATTTT.

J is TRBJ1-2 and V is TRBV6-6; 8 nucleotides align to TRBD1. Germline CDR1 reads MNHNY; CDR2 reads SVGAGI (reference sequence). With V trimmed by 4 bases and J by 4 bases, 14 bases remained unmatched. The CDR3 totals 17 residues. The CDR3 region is CASSFGTGPFLSYGYTF. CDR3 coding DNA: TGTGCCAGCAGTTTCGGGACAGGACCTTTTTTGAGCTATGGCTACACCTTC.